The clone carrying this TCR beta chain was seen a handful of times. Its antigen is currently unknown. This sample is part of a study of identical twins. Study results and caveats: These conclusions were based on statistical analysis (cross-sectional, not following the same donors).

All donors were healthy, and all were Caucasian. MiXCR, applied by TCRdb to the 5' RACE reads, yields one record per CDR3 protein. This table holds 750,000 to 950,000 distinct CDR3 sequences, 9% to 15% found once. These data also featured in a second study, about yellow fever vaccine responses in identical twins.

Sequencing input: PBMCs. This TCR was recovered from a woman aged 18-29 years in good health.

CDR3 sequence: CASLPPGAANYGYTF. The DNA for the CDR3 is TGTGCCAGCCTACCCCCGGGGGCCGCTAACTATGGCTACACCTTC. The genes are TRBV21-1 and TRBJ1-2; the DNA was not used to check the table's D call, TRBD1. TRBV21-1 constitutes a pseudogene. CDR3 length equals 15 residues.